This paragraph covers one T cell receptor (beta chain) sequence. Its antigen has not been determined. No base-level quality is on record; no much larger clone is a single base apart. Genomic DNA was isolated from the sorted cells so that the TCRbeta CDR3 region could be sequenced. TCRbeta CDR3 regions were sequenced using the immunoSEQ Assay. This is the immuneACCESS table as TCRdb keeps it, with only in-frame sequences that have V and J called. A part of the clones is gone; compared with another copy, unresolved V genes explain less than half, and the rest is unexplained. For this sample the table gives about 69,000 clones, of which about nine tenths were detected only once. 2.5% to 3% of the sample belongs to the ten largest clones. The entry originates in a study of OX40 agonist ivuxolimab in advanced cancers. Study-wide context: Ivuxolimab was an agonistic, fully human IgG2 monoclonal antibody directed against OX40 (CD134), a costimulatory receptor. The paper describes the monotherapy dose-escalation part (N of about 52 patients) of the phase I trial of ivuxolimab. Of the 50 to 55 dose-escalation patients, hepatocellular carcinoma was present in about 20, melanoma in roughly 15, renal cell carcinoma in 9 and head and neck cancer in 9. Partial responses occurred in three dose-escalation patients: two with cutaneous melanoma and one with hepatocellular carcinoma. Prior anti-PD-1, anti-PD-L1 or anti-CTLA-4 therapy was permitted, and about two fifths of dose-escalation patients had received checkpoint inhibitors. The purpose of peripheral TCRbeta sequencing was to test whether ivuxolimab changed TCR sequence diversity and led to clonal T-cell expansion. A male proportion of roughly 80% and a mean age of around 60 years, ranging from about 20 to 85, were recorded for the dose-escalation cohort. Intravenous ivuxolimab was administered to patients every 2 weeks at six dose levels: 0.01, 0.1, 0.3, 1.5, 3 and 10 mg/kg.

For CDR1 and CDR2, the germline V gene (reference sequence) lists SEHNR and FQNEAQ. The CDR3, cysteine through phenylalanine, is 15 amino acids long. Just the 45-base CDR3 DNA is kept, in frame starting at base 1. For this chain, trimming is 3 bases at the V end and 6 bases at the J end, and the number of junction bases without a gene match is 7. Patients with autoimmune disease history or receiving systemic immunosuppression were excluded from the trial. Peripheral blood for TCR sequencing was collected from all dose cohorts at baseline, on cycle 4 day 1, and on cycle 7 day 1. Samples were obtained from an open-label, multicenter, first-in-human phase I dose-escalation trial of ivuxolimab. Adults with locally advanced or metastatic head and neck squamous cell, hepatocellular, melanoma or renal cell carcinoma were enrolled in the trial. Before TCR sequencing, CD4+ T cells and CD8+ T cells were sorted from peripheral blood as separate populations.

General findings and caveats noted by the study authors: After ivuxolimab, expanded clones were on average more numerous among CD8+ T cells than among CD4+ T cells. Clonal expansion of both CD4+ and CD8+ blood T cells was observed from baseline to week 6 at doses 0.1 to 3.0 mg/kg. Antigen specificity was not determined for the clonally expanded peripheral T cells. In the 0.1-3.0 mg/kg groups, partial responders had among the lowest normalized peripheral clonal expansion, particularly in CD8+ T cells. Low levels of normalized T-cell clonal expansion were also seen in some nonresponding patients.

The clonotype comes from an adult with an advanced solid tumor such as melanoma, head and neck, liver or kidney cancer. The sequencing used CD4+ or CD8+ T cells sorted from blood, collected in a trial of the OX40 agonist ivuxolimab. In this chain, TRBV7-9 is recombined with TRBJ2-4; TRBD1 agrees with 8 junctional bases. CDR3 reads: CASSLDRAPSNIQYF. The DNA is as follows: TGTGCCAGCAGCTTGGACAGGGCCCCATCAAACATTCAGTACTTC. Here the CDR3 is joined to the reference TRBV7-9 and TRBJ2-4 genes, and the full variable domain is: DTGVSQNPRHKITKRGQNVTFRCDPISEHNRLYWYRQTLGQGPEFLTYFQNEAQLEKSRLLSDRFSAERPKGSFSTLEIQRTEQGDSAMYLCASSLDRAPSNIQYFGAGTRLSVL.